This passage covers 16 T cell receptor beta chains from one sample sequenced in a study of T cell responses to AZD1222 COVID-19 vaccine. Measured with immunoSEQ multiplex PCR; TCRdb has only the in-frame clones, and not every one. This sample has about 140,000 clones; 92% occur once, and the top ten carry about 4%. The source was peripheral blood, collected 28 days after the second AZD1222 dose. These receptors were taken from an adult who received the AZD1222 COVID-19 vaccine.

The gene calls are TRBV7-2 and TRBJ1-5; TRBD1 is a possible D gene (5 bases). V lost 2 bases to trimming and J lost 4 bases, with 9 bases between them. Germline CDR1 is SGHTA and CDR2 is FQGNSA. The CDR3 loop spans 14 amino acids. CDR3 coding DNA: TGTGCCAGCAGCTTATCGACAGCGAATCAGCCCCAGCATTTT. Translated, it gives CASSLSTANQPQHF.

This chain joins TRBV7-9 and TRBJ1-4; 8 nucleotides match TRBD1. Germline V lookup: CDR1 SEHNR, CDR2 FQNEAQ (reference sequence). The CDR3 has 15 residues. V gave up 0 bases and J gave up 7 bases; unmatched junction bases: 4. CDR3 region: CASSLAGQGPEKLFF. The CDR3 DNA follows: TGTGCCAGCAGCTTAGCTGGACAGGGCCCTGAAAAACTGTTTTTT.

V usage is TRBV7-9 and J usage is TRBJ1-3; 7 bases are shared with TRBD1. The CDR3 has 19 residues. Germline values: CDR1 SEHNR, CDR2 FQNEAQ (reference sequence). V gave up 5 bases and J gave up 7 bases; unmatched junction bases: 23. The CDR3 sequence: CASSTSQRYEGAPFNTIYF. The CDR3 bases are TGTGCCAGCAGCACAAGCCAACGGTACGAGGGGGCGCCCTTCAACACCATATATTTT.

The V gene is TRBV7-9, the J gene TRBJ2-2, with 8 positions matching TRBD2. The length of the CDR3 is 15 residues. Germline CDR1 reads SEHNR; CDR2 reads FQNEAQ (reference sequence). V shed 5 bases, J shed 7 bases, and the junction held 9 bases outside the gene matches. CDR3 nucleotides: TGTGCCAGCAGCCCCCTCCGGGGGGGCCACGGGGAGCTGTTTTTT. Its translation: CASSPLRGGHGELFF.

This sequence joins TRBV5-4 and TRBJ1-4; 8 positions match TRBD1. Germline trimming cut 0 bases from V and 8 bases from J; bases unmatched to any gene: 3. CDR3 length: 14 residues. The germline CDR1 and CDR2 sequences are SGHNT and YYREEE (reference sequence). The DNA of the CDR3 is TGTGCCAGCAGCTTGGGGACAGGGTCGGAAAAACTGTTTTTT. Translation gives CASSLGTGSEKLFF.

The table lists this clone with a count of one. The chain joins TRBV2 to TRBJ2-5; 9 nucleotides agree with TRBD2. The CDR3 has 15 residues. Germline V lookup: CDR1 SNHLY, CDR2 FYNNEI. V shed 7 bases, J shed 3 bases, and the junction held 9 bases outside the gene matches. CDR3 sequence: CASIKIVAGEETQYF. CDR3 nucleotide sequence: TGTGCCAGCATTAAAATAGTAGCGGGAGAAGAGACCCAGTACTTC.

V is TRBV9 and J is TRBJ1-1; TRBD1 agrees at 7 bases. CDR1 and CDR2 (germline): SGDLS, YYNGEE. J was trimmed by 3 bases and V by 3 bases; bases with no gene match: 8. This CDR3 region has 15 residues. DNA of the CDR3: TGTGCCAGCAGCGACCCCCACACAGGGGACACTGAAGCTTTCTTT. Its protein is CASSDPHTGDTEAFF.

The rearrangement uses TRBV27 and TRBJ1-5; possible D gene TRBD1, 5 bases. The V gene's germline CDR1 is MNHEY and CDR2 SMNVEV (reference sequence). Deletions cut 9 bases from V and 6 bases from J, with 12 bases between. The length of the CDR3 is 12 residues. The chain's CDR3 is CARGERGQPQHF. In DNA form, the CDR3 reads TGTGCCAGGGGGGAGCGTGGTCAGCCCCAGCATTTT.

V usage is TRBV6-1 and J usage is TRBJ2-5; 11 nucleotides match TRBD2. Germline assignment: CDR1 MNHNS and CDR2 SASEGT. The CDR3 extends over 17 amino acids. Trimming cost V 2 bases and J 0 bases; bases outside gene matches: 5. The CDR3 spells CASSELAGGSYQETQYF. CDR3 DNA: TGTGCCAGCAGTGAACTAGCGGGAGGATCGTACCAAGAGACCCAGTACTTC.

V is TRBV7-9 and J is TRBJ1-5; D possibly corresponds to TRBD1 (5 bases). The V end was cut by 1 base, the J end by 4 bases, with 11 bases between. The CDR3 is made up of 15 amino acids. Germline values: CDR1 SEHNR, CDR2 FQNEAQ (reference sequence). The CDR3 loop is CASSLGWGENQPQHF. CDR3 bases: TGTGCCAGCAGCTTAGGGTGGGGGGAGAATCAGCCCCAGCATTTT.

The rearrangement links TRBV7-8 to TRBJ2-1; D uncertain. Looked up from germline, CDR1 is SGHVS and CDR2 is FQNEAQ. V was cut by 2 bases and J by 5 bases, with 7 bases left in between. This CDR3 comprises 13 residues. CDR3 sequence: CASSLSGDNEQFF. The CDR3 DNA sequence: TGTGCCAGCAGCTTAAGTGGAGACAATGAGCAGTTCTTC.

The V and J genes are TRBV29-1 and TRBJ1-3; D ambiguous. The ends were cut back, 5 bases at V and 2 bases at J, with 13 bases in the middle. The germline gives CDR1 SQVTM, CDR2 ANQGSEA. CDR3 length: 14 amino acids. The CDR3 spells CSVIGASTGNTIYF. The DNA for the CDR3 is TGCAGCGTTATCGGCGCGTCTACTGGAAACACCATATATTTT. Combining the CDR3 with reference TRBV29-1 and TRBJ1-3 gives the whole variable domain SAVISQKPSRDICQRGTSLTIQCQVDSQVTMMFWYRQQPGQSLTLIATANQGSEATYESGFVIDKFPISRPNLTFSTLTVSNMSPEDSSIYLCSVIGASTGNTIYFGEGSWLTVV.

J is TRBJ2-3 and V is TRBV4-2; D gene ambiguous. The CDR3 sequence is 12 residues long. Per germline, CDR1 LGHNA and CDR2 YNFKEQ. Trimming cost V 4 bases and J 8 bases, with 10 bases left between them. CDR3 in amino acids: CASSPQAGTQYF. DNA of the CDR3: TGTGCCAGCAGCCCTCAAGCAGGTACGCAGTATTTT.

V and J are TRBV19 and TRBJ1-1, with D tentatively TRBD1 (5 bases). Trimming removed 5 bases at V and 4 bases at J, with 11 bases between. The CDR3 sequence is 13 residues long. Germline V CDR1 and CDR2: LNHDA, SQIVND (reference sequence). DNA of the CDR3: TGTGCCAGTAGTCCTCGGGGGGGCACTGAAGCTTTCTTT. Encoded protein: CASSPRGGTEAFF. The variable domain in full, completed from reference TRBV19 and TRBJ1-1, reads DGGITQSPKYLFRKEGQNVTLSCEQNLNHDAMYWYRQDPGQGLRLIYYSQIVNDFQKGDIAEGYSVSREKKESFPLTVTSAQKNPTAFYLCASSPRGGTEAFFGQGTRLTVV.

The V call is TRBV6-5, the J call TRBJ2-7; 9 bases match TRBD1. CDR1 and CDR2 (germline): MNHEY, SVGAGI. This CDR3 has 15 amino acids. The ends lost 6 bases at V and 4 bases at J; junction bases unmatched: 10. In nucleotides, the CDR3 is TGTGCCAGCAGGTCCCCGGGACAGGGTAGTTACGAGCAGTACTTC. Its protein is CASRSPGQGSYEQYF.

V and J are TRBV5-4 and TRBJ2-1; maybe TRBD2 (5 bases). V lost 0 bases, J lost 6 bases, and 10 bases lay in between. The length of the CDR3 is 14 residues. Germline V lookup: CDR1 SGHNT, CDR2 YYREEE (reference sequence). CDR3 residues: CASSLDPSSNEQFF. The CDR3 region has the DNA TGTGCCAGCAGCTTGGATCCTAGCAGCAATGAGCAGTTCTTC. The full variable domain, completed using reference TRBV5-4 and TRBJ2-1, is ETGVTQSPTHLIKTRGQQVTLRCSSQSGHNTVSWYQQALGQGPQFIFQYYREEENGRGNFPPRFSGLQFPNYSSELNVNALELDDSALYLCASSLDPSSNEQFFGPGTRLTVL.